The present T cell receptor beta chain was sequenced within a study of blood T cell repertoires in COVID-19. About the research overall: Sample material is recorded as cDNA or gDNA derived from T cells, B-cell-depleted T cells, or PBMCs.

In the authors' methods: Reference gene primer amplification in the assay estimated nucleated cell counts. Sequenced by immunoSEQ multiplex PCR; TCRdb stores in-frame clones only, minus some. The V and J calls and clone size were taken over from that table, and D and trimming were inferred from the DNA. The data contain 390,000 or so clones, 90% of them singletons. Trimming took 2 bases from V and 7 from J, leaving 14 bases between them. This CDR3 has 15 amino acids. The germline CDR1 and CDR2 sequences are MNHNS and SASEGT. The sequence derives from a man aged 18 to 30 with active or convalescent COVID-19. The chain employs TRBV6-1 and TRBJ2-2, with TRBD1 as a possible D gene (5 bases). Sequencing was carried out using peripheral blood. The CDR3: CASSETYRIHGELFF. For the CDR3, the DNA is TGTGCCAGCAGTGAAACCTACAGGATACACGGGGAGCTGTTTTTT.